This T cell receptor (beta chain) derives from a study of T cells in Graves' hyperthyroidism and ophthalmopathy. Study as a whole: Sampling of peripheral blood happened at initial diagnosis, prior to any treatment. The study's findings and limits: Researchers found most expanded thyroid clonotypes above 0.001 in blood as well.

The source material, RNA transcripts, was used to amplify TCR beta CDR3 regions. The HTBI set primed first-round TCR CDR3 RT-PCR. Each CDR3 protein is one row after TCRdb ran MiXCR on the multiplex PCR reads. The sample has approximately 410,000 distinct CDR3 sequences, roughly 15% seen once. Germline loops: CDR1 SGHTA, CDR2 FQGTGA. CDR3 length: 15 amino acids. Trimming took 2 bases from V and 0 from J, leaving 8 bases between them. This clonotype was seen many times. Its specificity is unknown. Lactation, pregnancy, other autoimmune disease or uncontrolled infection excluded patients. Based on clinical symptoms, serum thyroxine and TRAb, thyroid ultrasound and orbital computed tomography, diagnoses were reached.

This clonotype was sampled from a man younger than 35 with Graves' ophthalmopathy. Source material: blood. This chain links TRBV7-3 with TRBJ2-1; no reliable D call. The CDR3 sequence: CASSLGVSSYNEQFF. The CDR3 DNA sequence: TGTGCCAGCAGCTTAGGCGTTAGCTCCTACAATGAGCAGTTCTTC.